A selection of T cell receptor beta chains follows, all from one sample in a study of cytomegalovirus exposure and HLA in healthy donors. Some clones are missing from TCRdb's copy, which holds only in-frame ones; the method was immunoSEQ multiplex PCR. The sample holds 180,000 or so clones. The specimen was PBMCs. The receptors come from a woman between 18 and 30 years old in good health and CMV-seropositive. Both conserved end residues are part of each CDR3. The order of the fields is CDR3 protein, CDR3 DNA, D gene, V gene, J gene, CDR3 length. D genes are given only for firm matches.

CASSLSGVNEKLFF	TGTGCCAGCAGCTTGTCAGGGGTTAATGAAAAACTGTTTTTT	.	TRBV5-4	TRBJ1-4	14
CASRAGGSENIQYF	TGTGCCAGCAGGGCAGGGGGAAGCGAAAACATTCAGTACTTC	TRBD1	TRBV11-3	TRBJ2-4	14
CASKGQAKNIQYF	TGTGCCAGCAAAGGACAGGCCAAAAACATTCAGTACTTC	.	TRBV2	TRBJ2-4	13
CASRDKREEVVEQFF	TGTGCCAGCAGAGATAAGCGGGAGGAGGTAGTTGAGCAGTTCTTC	TRBD2	TRBV5-4	TRBJ2-1	15
CASRASGGTQYF	TGTGCCAGCAGGGCTAGCGGGGGGACGCAGTACTTC	TRBD2	TRBV6-5	TRBJ2-7	12
CAWASGPNTGELFF	TGTGCCTGGGCGAGCGGGCCGAACACCGGGGAGCTGTTTTTT	.	TRBV30	TRBJ2-2	14
CAISELGTANTGELFF	TGTGCCATCAGTGAGTTAGGGACAGCCAACACCGGGGAGCTGTTTTTT	TRBD1	TRBV10-3	TRBJ2-2	16
CASKPGLAGGNEQFF	TGTGCCAGTAAGCCGGGACTAGCGGGAGGGAATGAGCAGTTCTTC	TRBD2	TRBV19	TRBJ2-1	15
CASSSRALGRETQYF	TGTGCCAGCAGCTCCAGGGCCCTAGGCAGGGAGACCCAGTACTTC	.	TRBV13	TRBJ2-5	15
CASTRAGGNNEQFF	TGTGCCAGCACCCGAGCCGGGGGGAACAATGAGCAGTTCTTC	TRBD2	TRBV5-6	TRBJ2-1	14
CASRRRGGLRTEAFF	TGTGCCAGCAGACGACGCGGGGGTTTAAGGACTGAAGCTTTCTTT	.	TRBV6-5	TRBJ1-1	15
CASTRGTIGNEQFF	TGTGCCAGCACTCGGGGGACTATAGGTAATGAGCAGTTCTTC	TRBD2	TRBV27	TRBJ2-1	14
CASSQGTSGSSYNEQFF	TGCGCCAGCAGCCAGGGCACTAGCGGGAGCTCCTACAATGAGCAGTTCTTC	TRBD2	TRBV4-1	TRBJ2-1	17
CASSGGGGGYTF	TGTGCCAGCAGTGGTGGAGGGGGCGGCTACACCTTC	TRBD1	TRBV2	TRBJ1-2	12
CASREDGTGGFGYTF	TGCGCCAGCAGGGAGGATGGGACAGGGGGCTTTGGCTACACCTTC	TRBD1	TRBV5-1	TRBJ1-2	15
CASNRASTGYYNEQFF	TGTGCCAGCAACCGAGCGTCCACAGGGTACTACAATGAGCAGTTCTTC	.	TRBV7-2	TRBJ2-1	16
CASSQDFGRGHGYTF	TGTGCCAGCAGCCAAGATTTCGGCAGGGGCCATGGCTACACCTTC	.	TRBV4-2	TRBJ1-2	15
CASSLAGQTQETQYF	TGTGCCAGCAGCTTGGCCGGACAGACCCAAGAGACCCAGTACTTC	.	TRBV5-6	TRBJ2-5	15
CASRVAHEQFF	TGTGCCAGCAGGGTAGCACATGAGCAGTTCTTC	.	TRBV2	TRBJ2-1	11
CASREVASPTDTQYF	TGTGCCAGCCGCGAGGTAGCTTCCCCCACAGATACGCAGTATTTT	.	TRBV6-6	TRBJ2-3	15
CASSYSILAGEETQYF	TGTGCCAGCAGTTACTCGATTCTAGCGGGGGAAGAGACCCAGTACTTC	TRBD2	TRBV6-5	TRBJ2-5	16
CASSPPGLRGEQYF	TGTGCCAGCTCACCACCGGGACTCCGCGGCGAGCAGTACTTC	.	TRBV18	TRBJ2-7	14
CSVENRANYGYTF	TGCAGCGTTGAAAACAGGGCTAACTATGGCTACACCTTC	.	TRBV29-1	TRBJ1-2	13
CASSSGDRTGYTF	TGTGCCAGCAGCTCAGGTGATCGTACTGGCTACACCTTC	.	TRBV7-2	TRBJ1-2	13
CASTQRTSGESSYEQYF	TGCGCCAGCACTCAAAGGACTAGCGGGGAAAGCTCCTACGAGCAGTACTTC	TRBD2	TRBV4-1	TRBJ2-7	17
CASSTGQEANTGELFF	TGTGCCAGCAGCACGGGACAGGAAGCGAACACCGGGGAGCTGTTTTTT	TRBD1	TRBV5-4	TRBJ2-2	16
CASSSGTGGYEQYF	TGTGCCAGCAGCTCCGGGACAGGGGGCTACGAGCAGTACTTC	TRBD1	TRBV7-3	TRBJ2-7	14
CSVEDPNSYEQYF	TGCAGCGTTGAAGACCCAAACTCCTACGAGCAGTACTTC	.	TRBV29-1	TRBJ2-7	13
CASSLDRVLAGTGDGYTF	TGTGCCAGCAGCTTAGATCGAGTCTTGGCCGGGACAGGAGATGGCTACACCTTC	TRBD1	TRBV11-3	TRBJ1-2	18